The rows below give T cell receptor beta chains drawn from one sample of a study of T cells in Graves' hyperthyroidism and ophthalmopathy. Each CDR3 protein gets one entry after TCRdb re-called the multiplex PCR reads with MiXCR. This table holds about 380,000 distinct CDR3 sequences, roughly 20% found once. Sequences were obtained from blood. The receptors come from a man aged 18 to 30 with Graves' ophthalmopathy. CDR3s include the opening cysteine and the closing phenylalanine or tryptophan. A D gene is named only where the DNA matches it firmly. A row's size may be missing; if present it is once, few, many or a size class.

clone size	D gene	V gene	J gene	CDR3 DNA	CDR3 protein
few	NA	TRBV9	TRBJ2-1	TGTGCCAGCAATCCGCAAAAATTCTTTGATGAGCAGTTCTTC	CASNPQKFFDEQFF
NA	TRBD1	TRBV4-1	TRBJ2-7	TGCGCCAGCAGCCAAGGACAGGGGGTAGAGCAGTACTTC	CASSQGQGVEQYF
few	NA	TRBV19	TRBJ2-7	TGTGCCAGTAGTATGGGAGGGACAGATTCCTACGAGCAGTACTTC	CASSMGGTDSYEQYF
few	NA	TRBV5-6	TRBJ2-5	TGTGCCAGCAGCCCCGGGTGGAGGGGGCAAGAGACCCAGTACTTC	CASSPGWRGQETQYF
many	NA	TRBV6-2/TRBV6-3	TRBJ2-5	TGTGCCAGCACCACTATCTGGCGCCAACATTCGGGGGTTCAAGAGACCCAGTACTTC	CASTTIWRQHSGVQETQYF
few	TRBD2	TRBV20-1	TRBJ2-7	TGCAGTGCTAGAGGGACTAGAGCCTACGAGCAGTACTTC	CSARGTRAYEQYF
few	TRBD1	TRBV5-4	TRBJ2-6	TGTGCCAGCAGCCAAGATCCAGGACAGGGGGTCCCTGGGGCCAACGTCCTGACTTTC	CASSQDPGQGVPGANVLTF
many	NA	TRBV3-1	TRBJ1-2	TGTGCCAGCAGCCAAGCGGAGAGCGACGGCTACACCTTC	CASSQAESDGYTF
many	NA	TRBV7-3	TRBJ1-2	TGTGCCAGCAGCTTACACCCCGGGACGGACTATGGCTACACCTTC	CASSLHPGTDYGYTF
few	TRBD1	TRBV7-2	TRBJ2-7	TGTGCCAGCAGCTACGGACAGGGGGTGTACGAGCAGTACTTC	CASSYGQGVYEQYF
NA	NA	TRBV4-1	TRBJ1-1	TGCGCCAGCAGCCACCCAACAGGAGGGGAAACTGAAGCTTTCTTT	CASSHPTGGETEAFF
few	NA	TRBV4-1	TRBJ1-5	TGCGCCAGCAGCCAAGTGGGGAGGAGGGATAATCGGCATTTT	CASSQVGRRDNRHF
NA	TRBD1	TRBV9	TRBJ1-4	TGTGCCAGCAGCCTAAAAACCGGGACAGCTAATGAAAAACTGTTTTTT	CASSLKTGTANEKLFF
many	NA	TRBV18	TRBJ1-1	TGTGCCAGCTCACCTAGGACAGAGTGGAACACTGAAGCTTTCTTT	CASSPRTEWNTEAFF
NA	NA	TRBV5-1	TRBJ1-1	TGCGCCAGCAGCTTGGCCGGAGCCAATGCGGCTTTCTTT	CASSLAGANAAFF
NA	NA	TRBV20-1	TRBJ1-1	TGCAGTGCTAGAGGTTCAGGGGCCAGCACTGAAGCTTTCTTT	CSARGSGASTEAFF
NA	TRBD1	TRBV4-2	TRBJ2-7	TGTGCCAGCAGCCAAGTTAAACAGGGGAGCTACGAGCAGTACTTC	CASSQVKQGSYEQYF
many	TRBD2	TRBV2	TRBJ2-1	TGTGCCAGCAGTGACGGACTAGGAGCCTACAATGAGCAGTTCTTC	CASSDGLGAYNEQFF
NA	TRBD2	TRBV5-1	TRBJ2-1	TGCGCCAGCAGCTTGACTAGCGGGGGGTACGATGAGCAGTTCTTC	CASSLTSGGYDEQFF
many	NA	TRBV11-2	TRBJ2-1	TGTGCCAGCAGCCTAGTCTCCTACAATGAGCAGTTCTTC	CASSLVSYNEQFF
few	TRBD2	TRBV29-1	TRBJ2-7	TGCAGCGCCAGCGGGGGGACAGCCGGCGTAGAGCAGTACTTC	CSASGGTAGVEQYF
NA	TRBD1	TRBV24-1	TRBJ2-5	TGTGCCACCACCACGCCGGGACAGGGGGTGTTCCAAGAGACCCAGTACTTC	CATTTPGQGVFQETQYF
NA	TRBD1	TRBV5-6	TRBJ2-7	TGTGCCAGCAGCTGCCCGGGACAGGGTTTTGTCTCGGTCACCAACGAGCAGTACTTC	CASSCPGQGFVSVTNEQYF
few	TRBD2	TRBV4-1	TRBJ2-5	TGCGCCAGCAGCCAACTTGTGGTGGGCGGGGGAAAAGAGACCCAGTACTTC	CASSQLVVGGGKETQYF
few	NA	TRBV28	TRBJ1-2	TGTGCCAGCAGTATCAGGGATGGCTACACCTTC	CASSIRDGYTF
NA	TRBD1	TRBV6-2/TRBV6-3	TRBJ1-1	TGTGCCAGCAGTTACCGGACAGGGGGCGCGCTAACTGAAGCTTTCTTT	CASSYRTGGALTEAFF
many	NA	TRBV29-1	TRBJ1-5	TGCAGCGTTAAAGGAGATCCCTGGAGCAATCAGCCCCAGCATTTT	CSVKGDPWSNQPQHF
few	TRBD1	TRBV9	TRBJ1-2	TGTGCCAGCAGCGCAGGGGGCGAGGGCTATGGCTACACCTTC	CASSAGGEGYGYTF
many	TRBD2	TRBV3-1	TRBJ2-1	TGTGCCAGCAGCCCCCAGACTAGCGGGGCCTACAATGAGCAGTTCTTC	CASSPQTSGAYNEQFF